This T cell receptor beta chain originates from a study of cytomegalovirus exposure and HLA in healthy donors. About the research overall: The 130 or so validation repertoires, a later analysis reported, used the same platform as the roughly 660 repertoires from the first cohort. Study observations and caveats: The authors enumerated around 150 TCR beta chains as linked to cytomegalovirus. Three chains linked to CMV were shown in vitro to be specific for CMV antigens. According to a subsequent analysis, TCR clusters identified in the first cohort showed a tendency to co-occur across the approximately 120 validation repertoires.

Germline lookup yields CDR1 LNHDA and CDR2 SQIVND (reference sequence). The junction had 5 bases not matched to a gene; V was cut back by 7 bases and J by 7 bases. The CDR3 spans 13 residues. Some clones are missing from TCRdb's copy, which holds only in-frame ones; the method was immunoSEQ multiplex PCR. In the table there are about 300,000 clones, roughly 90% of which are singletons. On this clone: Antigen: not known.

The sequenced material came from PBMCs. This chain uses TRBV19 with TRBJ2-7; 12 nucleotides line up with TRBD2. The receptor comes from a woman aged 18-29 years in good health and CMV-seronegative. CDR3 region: CASIGLAGREQYF. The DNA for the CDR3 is TGTGCCAGTATCGGACTAGCGGGACGAGAGCAGTACTTC. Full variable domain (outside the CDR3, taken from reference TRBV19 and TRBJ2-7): DGGITQSPKYLFRKEGQNVTLSCEQNLNHDAMYWYRQDPGQGLRLIYYSQIVNDFQKGDIAEGYSVSREKKESFPLTVTSAQKNPTAFYLCASIGLAGREQYFGPGTRLTVT.